This record concerns one TCR beta chain sequence. This sample was taken from a study of blood T cell repertoires in COVID-19. Method: immunoSEQ multiplex PCR; TCRdb's copy keeps in-frame clones and lacks some. The sample gives fewer than 200,000 clones, 82% of which show up once; around 8% is in the top ten. CDR1 is MDHEN and CDR2 is SYDVKM in the germline V gene. There are 15 residues in the CDR3. Trimming removed 4 bases from V and 3 bases from J, with 16 bases in between. Sequenced input: peripheral blood. The V and J genes are TRBV28 and TRBJ2-7, with D possibly being TRBD1 (6 bases). This sequence was found in a woman aged 60-75 years with COVID-19, enrolled during active disease. The CDR3 nucleotides read TGTGCCAGCAGTTCCGGACAGATGTACTTCTACGAGCAGTACGTC. Residues: CASSSGQMYFYEQYV.